The 20 T cell receptor beta chains in this list originate from one sample, sequenced in a study of technical replicates of blood from a handful of donors. Libraries were prepared by immunoSEQ multiplex PCR; TCRdb keeps only in-frame clonotypes and omits some of them. The sample holds tens of thousands of clones, roughly 93% seen once. The specimen sequenced was T cells isolated from PBMCs. Receptors were obtained from a human donor in good health.

The chain is built from TRBV28 and TRBJ2-7; 9 bases agree with TRBD1. The CDR3 loop spans 17 amino acids. Unmatched junction bases numbered 11, after V lost 5 bases and J lost 0 bases. The V gene's germline CDR1 is MDHEN and CDR2 SYDVKM. The CDR3 sequence: CASSPGQGLRVSYEQYF. In nucleotides, the CDR3 is TGTGCCAGCAGTCCGGGACAGGGATTAAGGGTCTCCTACGAGCAGTACTTC.

The chain combines TRBV9 with TRBJ2-7, with D maybe TRBD2 (6 bases). Germline-derived CDR1 and CDR2 are SGDLS and YYNGEE. This CDR3 comprises 15 residues. V was trimmed by 0 bases and J by 2 bases, leaving 12 bases between them. The CDR3 here is CASSVGTTAAYEQYF. The DNA for the CDR3 is TGTGCCAGCAGCGTAGGGACTACCGCCGCCTACGAGCAGTACTTC.

DNA for the CDR3: TGTGCCAGCAGCCTCTTAGCGGGGAAATTGGAGACCCAGTACTTC. Protein: CASSLLAGKLETQYF. J is TRBJ2-5 and V is TRBV7-9, with TRBD2 identical over 8 bases. Per the germline V gene, CDR1 is SEHNR and CDR2 is FQNEAQ (reference sequence). Trimming cost V 5 bases and J 5 bases; bases outside gene matches: 10. The CDR3 extends over 15 amino acids.

There are a few counts of this clone. This chain links TRBV13 with TRBJ1-2, with a tentative D call TRBD1 (5 bases). CDR3 length: 13 residues. Germline V gives CDR1 PRHDT, CDR2 FYEKMQ (reference sequence). The V and J ends lost 4 bases and 7 bases respectively, with 13 bases between them. The CDR3 DNA follows: TGTGCCAGCAGCTCGCCCCGGGGGGTTGGCTACACCTTC. It codes for CASSSPRGVGYTF.

The chain joins TRBV7-9 to TRBJ2-5; 7 bases align to TRBD2. The V segment lost 1 base and the J segment 7 bases; nucleotides outside the gene matches: 9. Germline V lookup: CDR1 SEHNR, CDR2 FQNEAQ (reference sequence). This CDR3 contains 15 residues. The CDR3 sequence is CASSLVGGIRGTQYF. The CDR3 nucleotides read TGTGCCAGCAGCTTAGTCGGGGGGATTAGAGGGACCCAGTACTTC.

The J gene is TRBJ2-3, the V gene TRBV2; perhaps TRBD2 as D (5 bases). Germline lookup yields CDR1 SNHLY and CDR2 FYNNEI. The CDR3 totals 14 residues. V lost 7 bases, J lost 2 bases, and 13 bases lay in between. As DNA, the CDR3 is TGTGCCAGCATCGCTAGCCCCCACACAGATACGCAGTATTTT. This translates into CASIASPHTDTQYF.

The chain recombines TRBV7-3 with TRBJ2-1; 9 bases align to TRBD2. Looked up from germline, CDR1 is SGHTA and CDR2 is FQGTGA. The CDR3 covers 19 residues. Trimming took 5 bases from V and 7 from J; bases not matched to a gene: 21. The CDR3 protein is CASSPQTLLAGALSNEQFF. The CDR3 bases are TGTGCCAGCAGCCCTCAGACCCTATTAGCGGGGGCCCTTAGTAATGAGCAGTTCTTC. Full variable domain (remainder filled in from reference TRBV7-3 and TRBJ2-1): GAGVSQTPSNKVTEKGKYVELRCDPISGHTALYWYRQSLGQGPEFLIYFQGTGAADDSGLPNDRFFAVRPEGSVSTLKIQRTERGDSAVYLCASSPQTLLAGALSNEQFFGPGTRLTVL.

This clone was observed once. CDR3 sequence reads: CASVSSGRLYEQYF. In DNA, the CDR3 is TGTGCCAGCGTCTCGAGCGGGAGGCTCTACGAGCAGTACTTC. V and J are TRBV6-1 and TRBJ2-7; 9 nucleotides agree with TRBD2. The trim removed 8 bases at V and 3 bases at J, leaving 8 bases unmatched. CDR3 length: 14 residues. The germline gives CDR1 MNHNS, CDR2 SASEGT.

The genes are TRBV28 and TRBJ1-1, with 7 bases fitting TRBD1. Trimming cost V 5 bases and J 7 bases; bases outside gene matches: 13. CDR3 size: 15 residues. Germline values: CDR1 MDHEN, CDR2 SYDVKM. The CDR3 DNA sequence: TGTGCCAGCAGTACGACAGGGTCTGAACTTGGTGAAGCTTTCTTT. Protein product: CASSTTGSELGEAFF. Supplemented by reference TRBV28 and TRBJ1-1, the full variable domain reads DVKVTQSSRYLVKRTGEKVFLECVQDMDHENMFWYRQDPGLGLRLIYFSYDVKMKEKGDIPEGYSVSREKKERFSLILESASTNQTSMYLCASSTTGSELGEAFFGQGTRLTVV.

The rearrangement links TRBV9 to TRBJ2-3; 8 nucleotides agree with TRBD2. The CDR3 has 15 residues. Germline V lookup: CDR1 SGDLS, CDR2 YYNGEE. Trimming at V came to 3 bases and at J to 4 bases, leaving 7 bases not matched to a gene. As DNA, the CDR3 is TGTGCCAGCAGCGCCGGGAGGGCCTCCCCAGATACGCAGTATTTT. Amino acid sequence: CASSAGRASPDTQYF. The full variable domain, rest sourced from reference TRBV9 and TRBJ2-3, is DSGVTQTPKHLITATGQRVTLRCSPRSGDLSVYWYQQSLDQGLQFLIQYYNGEERAKGNILERFSAQQFPDLHSELNLSSLELGDSALYFCASSAGRASPDTQYFGPGTRLTVL.

The rearrangement links TRBV19 to TRBJ2-2, with TRBD1 matching 8 bases. Germline lookup yields CDR1 LNHDA and CDR2 SQIVND (reference sequence). The CDR3 is made up of 15 amino acids. V shed 7 bases, J shed 4 bases, and the junction held 8 bases outside the gene matches. The CDR3 is CASTGQGRFTGELFF. For the CDR3, the DNA is TGTGCCAGTACCGGACAGGGTCGATTCACCGGGGAGCTGTTTTTT.

The chain has TRBV13 and TRBJ1-2; D may be TRBD1 (5 bases). V lost 6 bases and J 8 bases, leaving 13 bases between the germline ends. Germline V gene lookup returns CDR1 PRHDT and CDR2 FYEKMQ (reference sequence). CDR3 size: 12 residues. CDR3 sequence reads: CASSLQGFGYTF. In nucleotides, the CDR3 is TGTGCCAGCAGTTTGCAGGGCTTCGGCTACACCTTC.

The chain carries TRBV13 and TRBJ1-5, with D perhaps matching TRBD1 (5 bases). Deletions cut 7 bases from V and 7 bases from J, with 20 bases between. CDR1 and CDR2 from the germline V gene are PRHDT and FYEKMQ (reference sequence). The CDR3 loop spans 15 amino acids. The CDR3 DNA is TGTGCCAGCAACGAAAGGGGTTCCCGGGGGCAGCCCCAGCATTTT. Encoded protein: CASNERGSRGQPQHF.

This sequence joins TRBV6-5 and TRBJ2-7, with 8 bases lining up with TRBD2. Per germline, CDR1 MNHEY and CDR2 SVGAGI. V dropped 6 bases and J dropped 5; count of bases not matched to a gene: 9. This CDR3 has 14 amino acids. CDR3 DNA sequence: TGTGCCAGCAGGTCCGCGGGACTAGAGCACGAGCAGTACTTC. Translating gives CASRSAGLEHEQYF.

The rearrangement uses TRBV5-1 and TRBJ2-2; 15 bases fit TRBD2. Germline-derived CDR1 and CDR2 are SGHRS and YFSETQ. Trimming at V came to 0 bases and at J to 2 bases, leaving 11 bases not matched to a gene. The CDR3 spans 21 residues. Here the CDR3 reads CASSLEVPGLAGGYNTGELFF. Written as DNA, the CDR3 is TGCGCCAGCAGCTTGGAGGTCCCGGGACTAGCGGGAGGATATAACACCGGGGAGCTGTTTTTT. Using reference TRBV5-1 and TRBJ2-2 for the parts outside the CDR3, the full variable domain is KAGVTQTPRYLIKTRGQQVTLSCSPISGHRSVSWYQQTPGQGLQFLFEYFSETQRNKGNFPGRFSGRQFSNSRSEMNVSTLELGDSALYLCASSLEVPGLAGGYNTGELFFGEGSRLTVL.

The chain employs TRBV20-1 and TRBJ2-5; possibly TRBD2 for D (5 bases). With 3 bases removed from V and 4 bases from J, the gap between germline ends came to 6 bases. CDR3 length: 11 residues. Looked up from germline, CDR1 is DFQATT and CDR2 is SNEGSKA (reference sequence). The CDR3 is CSASGRETQYF. In DNA form, the CDR3 reads TGCAGTGCTAGTGGGAGAGAGACCCAGTACTTC.

The V call is TRBV7-9, the J call TRBJ2-5; D may be TRBD2 (5 bases). The CDR3 runs 14 residues. Germline CDR1 and CDR2: SEHNR and FQNEAQ (reference sequence). The V end was cut by 4 bases, the J end by 3 bases, with 12 bases between. CDR3 DNA: TGTGCCAGCAGCTCCCCCCGGGGTGAAGAGACCCAGTACTTC. As protein: CASSSPRGEETQYF.

This clone has just one count. The J gene is TRBJ2-7, the V gene TRBV10-2, with a possible D match to TRBD2 (6 bases). CDR3 length equals 15 residues. Germline V lookup: CDR1 WSHSY, CDR2 SAAADI. V dropped 4 bases and J dropped 0 bases, with 13 bases sitting between them. The chain's CDR3 is CASSGNGSISYEQYF. CDR3 DNA: TGCGCCAGCAGTGGTAACGGGAGTATCTCCTACGAGCAGTACTTC.

The chain links TRBV19 to TRBJ2-2; D perhaps matches TRBD1 (6 bases). Between the trimmed V and J ends, which lost 5 bases and 2 bases, there was a span of 9 bases. There are 14 residues in the CDR3. Per germline, CDR1 LNHDA and CDR2 SQIVND (reference sequence). The CDR3 is CASSARGNTGELFF. The CDR3 DNA reads TGTGCCAGTAGTGCCAGGGGCAACACCGGGGAGCTGTTTTTT.

The V gene is TRBV4-1, the J gene TRBJ2-1; 7 positions agree with TRBD1. The germline V gene encodes CDR1 MGHRA and CDR2 YSYEKL. The V and J ends lost 4 bases and 4 bases, in that order; junction bases with no gene match: 13. The CDR3 contains 17 residues. CDR3 nucleotides: TGCGCCAGCAGCCCGACCCGACAGGGCCGAGGGTACAATGAGCAGTTCTTC. It yields the protein CASSPTRQGRGYNEQFF.